This is a list of T cell receptor beta chains from one sample in a study of blood T cell repertoires in COVID-19. Here immunoSEQ multiplex PCR was the method, and the copy in TCRdb shows in-frame clones only, minus some. The sample lists about 140,000 clones, around 83% occurring once. The material sequenced was peripheral blood. The receptors shown here come from a woman older than 75 with acute or convalescent COVID-19. The CDR3 runs from the conserved cysteine through the conserved F or W. A D gene is named only where the DNA matches it firmly. Some rows have no size entry. The others give once, few or many, or a class for an expanded clone.

j_gene,abundance,d_gene,v_gene,CDR3aa,CDR3nt
TRBJ2-1,-,-,TRBV13,CASSWGLHNEQFF,TGTGCCAGCAGCTGGGGGCTGCACAATGAGCAGTTCTTC
TRBJ1-1,-,TRBD1,TRBV28,CASSRTGAATEAFF,TGTGCCAGCAGTCGGACAGGGGCGGCCACTGAAGCTTTCTTT
TRBJ1-2,-,TRBD1,TRBV6-5,CASFKRDREDYGYTF,TGTGCCAGTTTTAAGAGGGACAGGGAAGACTATGGCTACACCTTC
TRBJ2-1,few,TRBD1,TRBV24-1,CATSVSWTGHNEQFF,TGTGCCACCAGTGTAAGTTGGACAGGCCACAATGAGCAGTTCTTC
TRBJ2-7,-,-,TRBV3-1/TRBV3-2,CASSRSSYEQYF,TGTGCCAGCAGCCGTTCCAGCTACGAGCAGTACTTC
TRBJ1-5,-,-,TRBV27,CASSPRTGNQPQHF,TGTGCCAGCAGTCCAAGGACAGGCAATCAGCCCCAGCATTTT
TRBJ2-1,many,TRBD2,TRBV27,CASMWASGTSGKCGQFF,TGTGCCAGCATGTGGGCGAGCGGGACTAGCGGTAAGTGTGGGCAGTTCTTC
TRBJ1-2,-,-,TRBV19,CASTGGFYGYTF,TGTGCCAGTACCGGCGGGTTCTATGGCTACACCTTC
TRBJ2-7,-,-,TRBV6-1,CASSEAFRVATYEQYF,TGTGCCAGCAGTGAAGCGTTTCGGGTGGCGACCTACGAGCAGTACTTC
TRBJ2-5,-,-,TRBV7-7,CASSLAPPGAGGTQYF,TGTGCCAGCAGCTTAGCCCCACCGGGAGCGGGCGGGACCCAGTACTTC
TRBJ1-4,-,-,TRBV4-1,CASSQEGQGLTNEKLFF,TGCGCCAGCAGCCAAGAAGGCCAGGGACTAACTAATGAAAAACTGTTTTTT
TRBJ1-2,once,-,TRBV5-4,CASAADASGYGYTF,TGTGCCAGCGCGGCGGATGCTTCGGGCTATGGCTACACCTTC
TRBJ1-1,-,TRBD1,TRBV19,CASSLSRTGGTEAFF,TGTGCCAGTAGTCTTTCTCGGACAGGGGGAACTGAAGCTTTCTTT
TRBJ1-2,-,-,TRBV6-2/TRBV6-3,CASSRDARVANYGYTF,TGTGCCAGCAGCCGCGACGCGCGGGTAGCTAACTATGGCTACACCTTC
TRBJ2-7,-,-,TRBV27,CASSFAGHPYEQYF,TGTGCCAGCAGTTTTGCGGGGCATCCCTACGAGCAGTACTTC
TRBJ1-2,-,TRBD1,TRBV28,CATNRQGWQDGYTF,TGTGCCACTAACCGACAGGGCTGGCAAGATGGCTACACCTTC
TRBJ1-1,-,TRBD1,TRBV27,CASSPRAGTGYSEAFF,TGTGCCAGCAGTCCTAGAGCCGGGACAGGGTACTCTGAAGCTTTCTTT
TRBJ2-2,-,-,TRBV24-1,CATSPPGFKTGELFF,TGTGCCACCTCTCCCCCAGGGTTTAAAACCGGGGAGCTGTTTTTT
TRBJ2-6,few,-,TRBV11-2,CASSLGAGSYSGANVLTF,TGTGCCAGCAGCTTAGGGGCAGGGTCGTACTCTGGGGCCAACGTCCTGACTTTC
TRBJ2-7,-,TRBD1,TRBV29-1,CSVGQGIPYEQYF,TGCAGCGTCGGACAGGGGATCCCCTACGAGCAGTACTTC
TRBJ1-2,few,-,TRBV20-1,CSARGEYGYTF,TGCAGTGCCCGTGGGGAGTATGGCTACACCTTC
TRBJ1-1,few,TRBD1,TRBV19,CASSSTGDTEAFF,TGTGCCAGTAGTTCGACAGGGGACACTGAAGCTTTCTTT
TRBJ2-3,-,-,TRBV3-1/TRBV3-2,CASSQDGLPQSTDTQYF,TGTGCCAGCAGCCAAGACGGACTACCACAGTCCACAGATACGCAGTATTTT
TRBJ1-1,-,-,TRBV13,CASSLNAPFTRNTEAFF,TGTGCCAGCAGCTTAAATGCCCCCTTTACGCGGAACACTGAAGCTTTCTTT
TRBJ2-1,-,TRBD2,TRBV19,CASSQSGSYHNEQFF,TGTGCCAGTAGTCAAAGCGGGAGTTACCACAATGAGCAGTTCTTC
TRBJ1-2,-,-,TRBV3-1/TRBV3-2,CASSQQVYGYTF,TGTGCCAGCAGCCAACAGGTCTATGGCTACACCTTC
TRBJ1-3,-,-,TRBV7-8,CASSLVQGNTIYF,TGTGCCAGCAGCTTAGTACAGGGAAACACCATATATTTT
TRBJ2-1,-,TRBD2,TRBV19,CASSAGDGPFAEQFF,TGTGCCAGTAGCGCGGGAGATGGTCCATTTGCTGAGCAGTTCTTC
TRBJ2-1,once,TRBD2,TRBV2,CASSEVRGEYNEQFF,TGTGCCAGCAGTGAAGTACGGGGGGAATACAATGAGCAGTTCTTC
TRBJ1-3,-,-,TRBV2,CASTEGGAGNTIYF,TGTGCCAGCACCGAGGGTGGGGCTGGAAACACCATATATTTT
TRBJ2-5,-,-,TRBV28,CATSPGSVETQYF,TGTGCCACCTCCCCGGGGTCGGTAGAGACCCAGTACTTC
TRBJ2-1,once,TRBD2,TRBV4-1,CASSQDWTREAEQFF,TGCGCCAGCAGCCAAGATTGGACGCGGGAGGCTGAGCAGTTCTTC
TRBJ1-2,-,-,TRBV29-1,CSVESSGTRGYTF,TGCAGCGTTGAATCATCCGGGACTAGGGGCTACACCTTC
TRBJ2-7,-,TRBD1,TRBV30,CAWSESDRSSEQYF,TGTGCCTGGAGTGAATCGGACAGGTCGTCCGAGCAGTACTTC
TRBJ1-2,few,-,TRBV5-4,CASSGEDYGYTF,TGTGCCAGCAGCGGAGAGGACTATGGCTACACCTTC
TRBJ1-5,-,-,TRBV6-1,CASSEARDINQPQHF,TGTGCCAGCAGTGAAGCCCGGGACATAAATCAGCCCCAGCATTTT
TRBJ1-4,-,TRBD1,TRBV28,CASSPPDRVREKLFF,TGTGCCAGCAGTCCCCCGGACAGGGTACGGGAAAAACTGTTTTTT
TRBJ2-2,-,TRBD2,TRBV28,CASSLWGLAGGRITGELFF,TGTGCCAGCAGTTTATGGGGACTAGCGGGAGGGCGTATCACCGGGGAGCTGTTTTTT
TRBJ1-2,-,-,TRBV7-9,CASSLGPNHF,TGTGCCAGCAGCTTAGGGCCCAACCACTTC
TRBJ2-1,-,TRBD2,TRBV7-3,CASSRGGSYNEQFF,TGTGCCAGCAGCCGGGGGGGCTCCTACAATGAGCAGTTCTTC
TRBJ1-2,-,TRBD1,TRBV18,CASSLGRQGRNYGYTF,TGTGCCAGCTCACTGGGGAGACAGGGGCGTAACTATGGCTACACCTTC
TRBJ2-1,-,TRBD2,TRBV3-1/TRBV3-2,CASSQGLLGGRIDEQFF,TGTGCCAGCAGCCAAGGGCTTTTGGGCGGGAGGATCGATGAGCAGTTCTTC
TRBJ2-1,-,-,TRBV5-6,CASSFSGTYNEQFF,TGTGCCAGCAGCTTTAGCGGCACCTACAATGAGCAGTTCTTC
TRBJ2-3,-,-,TRBV27,CASSLFQATDTQYF,TGTGCCAGCAGTTTATTCCAGGCCACAGATACGCAGTATTTT